Below are 30 T cell receptor beta chains sequenced from a single sample in a study of human T cells and chemical hapten exposure. Indicated time point: pre-sensitization, week 0. This sample's treatment: therapeutic diphenylcyclopropenone sensitization with weekly scalp DPC. MiXCR, run by TCRdb on the RACE reads, gives a single entry per CDR3 protein. The sample records some 400,000 distinct CDR3 sequences, roughly 4.6% being singletons. The material sequenced was whole blood, taken in connection with sensitization to the hapten diphenylcyclopropenone (DPC). The receptors come from a woman aged 50 to 60 with alopecia areata. Some clones in this sample may be carry-over from other donors' samples.

This clonotype was recorded many times. The chain recombines TRBV7-2 with TRBJ1-1, with D unresolved. Germline V gene sequence: CDR1 SGHTA, CDR2 FQGNSA. Trimming took off 3 bases at V and 11 bases at J, with 16 bases between the two ends. The CDR3 is 13 amino acids. The chain's CDR3 is CASSFGPSLAAFF. The CDR3 DNA is TGTGCCAGCAGCTTCGGCCCCTCATTAGCGGCTTTCTTT.

This clonotype was seen ten or more times. This chain uses TRBV3-1 with TRBJ1-1; D is perhaps TRBD1 (5 bases). Looked up from germline, CDR1 is LGHDT and CDR2 is YNNKEL (reference sequence). The V end was cut by 4 bases, the J end by 5 bases, with 17 bases between. The CDR3 is 15 residues long. CDR3 sequence reads: CASSPTLQGRTEAFF. The CDR3 nucleotides read TGTGCCAGCAGCCCCACCCTGCAGGGCCGAACTGAAGCTTTCTTT.

The genes are TRBV6-1 and TRBJ1-5; no clear D. V was shortened by 8 bases and J by 3 bases, with 11 bases between the two germline ends. Germline CDR1 is MNHNS and CDR2 is SASEGT. The CDR3 contains 13 residues. CDR3 nucleotides: TGTGCCAGCGGATCGAATACCAATCAGCCCCAGCATTTT. Its protein product is CASGSNTNQPQHF.

This clonotype was observed a few times. V gene TRBV12-3 or TRBV12-4 combines with J gene TRBJ2-3; D might be TRBD1 (6 bases). Trimming stripped 3 bases from V and 2 bases from J, with 9 bases between. The CDR3 length is 14 residues. As DNA, the CDR3 is TGTGCCAGCAGTTTTGGACAGAACACAGATACGCAGTATTTT. This sequence encodes CASSFGQNTDTQYF.

Only a few counts were recorded for this clonotype. The V call is TRBV7-2, the J call TRBJ1-1; D call uncertain. Germline V CDR1 and CDR2: SGHTA, FQGNSA. Trimming removed 3 bases from V and 1 base from J, with 9 bases in between. This CDR3 is 14 amino acids long. This CDR3 reads CASSFHAQNTEAFF. The CDR3 DNA follows: TGTGCCAGCAGCTTTCACGCACAGAACACTGAAGCTTTCTTT.

There are a few counts of this clonotype. Here the CDR3 reads CASSIDNPYEQYF. The CDR3 DNA reads as TGTGCCAGCAGCATTGACAATCCGTACGAGCAGTACTTC. V and J are TRBV9 and TRBJ2-7; D remains unclear. Germline V gene lookup returns CDR1 SGDLS and CDR2 YYNGEE. The CDR3 totals 13 residues. The ends were cut back, 4 bases at V and 4 bases at J, with 12 bases in the middle.

The rearrangement joins TRBV7-9 to TRBJ1-5; D remains ambiguous. The CDR3 consists of 14 residues. The V gene lost 5 bases and the J gene lost 0 bases, with 8 bases spanning the gap. The germline CDR1 and CDR2 sequences are SEHNR and FQNEAQ (reference sequence). The CDR3: CASSAFDSNQPQHF. CDR3 DNA sequence: TGTGCCAGCAGCGCCTTTGATAGCAATCAGCCCCAGCATTTT. The variable domain in full, with the rest retrieved from reference TRBV7-9 and TRBJ1-5, is DTGVSQNPRHKITKRGQNVTFRCDPISEHNRLYWYRQTLGQGPEFLTYFQNEAQLEKSRLLSDRFSAERPKGSFSTLEIQRTEQGDSAMYLCASSAFDSNQPQHFGDGTRLSIL.

The table lists this clonotype with a few counts. The gene calls are TRBV29-1 and TRBJ1-2, with D hard to call. This CDR3 comprises 15 residues. With 6 bases removed from V and 0 bases from J, the gap between germline ends came to 17 bases. Germline V gives CDR1 SQVTM, CDR2 ANQGSEA. The CDR3 protein is CSVGLTSDTNYGYTF. The CDR3 nucleotides read TGCAGCGTGGGGTTAACATCCGACACTAACTATGGCTACACCTTC.

The chain recombines TRBV7-2 with TRBJ2-1; a possible D gene is TRBD2 (6 bases). The germline V gene encodes CDR1 SGHTA and CDR2 FQGNSA. The V and J ends lost 5 bases and 4 bases respectively, with 18 bases between them. The CDR3 extends over 16 amino acids. CDR3 nucleotides: TGTGCCAGCAGCCCATCCGGTAGCGGCCGTTACAATGAGCAGTTCTTC. This sequence encodes CASSPSGSGRYNEQFF.

The chain links TRBV7-9 to TRBJ1-1; 8 positions agree with TRBD1. V was pared by 6 bases and J by 8 bases, with 8 bases of the junction left unmatched. The CDR3 has 13 residues. From germline, CDR1 is SEHNR and CDR2 FQNEAQ (reference sequence). The CDR3 DNA reads TGTGCCAGCAGTTCCGGACAGGGAAGGGAAGCTTTCTTT. Protein product: CASSSGQGREAFF.

The chain is built from TRBV2 and TRBJ1-5; D gene ambiguous. V lost 5 bases and J lost 8, with 16 bases in between. CDR3 length: 14 amino acids. Germline V gene sequence: CDR1 SNHLY, CDR2 FYNNEI. DNA for the CDR3: TGTGCCAGCAGTCCCCTCTCGGGGAGCGAGCCCCAGCATTTT. Translating it yields CASSPLSGSEPQHF. Looking up the rest from reference TRBV2 and TRBJ1-5 gives the full variable domain: EPEVTQTPSHQVTQMGQEVILRCVPISNHLYFYWYRQILGQKVEFLVSFYNNEISEKSEIFDDQFSVERPDGSNFTLKIRSTKLEDSAMYFCASSPLSGSEPQHFGDGTRLSIL.

The chain uses TRBV5-1 and TRBJ1-1, with 7 nucleotides matching TRBD1. The CDR3 totals 16 residues. Trimming at V came to 0 bases and at J to 0 bases, leaving 5 bases not matched to a gene. Per germline, CDR1 SGHRS and CDR2 YFSETQ. The CDR3 loop is CASSLATTGLNTEAFF. CDR3 nucleotides: TGCGCCAGCAGCTTGGCGACGACAGGGTTGAACACTGAAGCTTTCTTT.

This clonotype was observed at least ten times. V and J are TRBV30 and TRBJ2-1; TRBD2 matches 10 bases. The CDR3 has 13 amino acids. CDR1 is GTSNPN, CDR2 SVGIG, per germline (reference sequence). J gave up 8 bases and V 0 bases, and 1 base lay outside the gene matches. DNA of the CDR3: TGTGCCTGGAGTGTAGCGGGAGGGGATGAGCAGTTCTTC. Translated, it gives CAWSVAGGDEQFF. Full variable domain (missing parts from reference TRBV30 and TRBJ2-1): SQTIHQWPATLVQPVGSPLSLECTVEGTSNPNLYWYRQAAGRGLQLLFYSVGIGQISSEVPQNLSASRPQDRQFILSSKKLLLSDSGFYLCAWSVAGGDEQFFGPGTRLTVL.

This clonotype was seen ten or more times. The rearrangement joins TRBV20-1 to TRBJ2-1, with 7 nucleotides matching TRBD1. CDR3 length: 13 residues. V lost 6 bases to trimming and J lost 7 bases; unmatched junction nucleotides: 9. In germline, CDR1 is DFQATT, CDR2 SNEGSKA (reference sequence). In DNA, the CDR3 is TGCAGTGCCAAGGGGGCCAGGGAAAATGAGCAGTTCTTC. Its protein is CSAKGARENEQFF.

This clonotype has ten or more counts. The chain combines TRBV6-5 with TRBJ2-2; TRBD2 matches 7 bases. With V trimmed by 2 bases and J by 4 bases, 7 bases remained unmatched. Germline CDR1 MNHEY, CDR2 SVGAGI. The CDR3 sequence is 16 residues long. CDR3 amino acids: CASSYRPGGSTGELFF. The CDR3 region has the DNA TGTGCCAGCAGTTACCGTCCCGGCGGGAGCACCGGGGAGCTGTTTTTT.

This clonotype was detected only a few times. The chain couples TRBV12-5 to TRBJ2-1; TRBD2 matches at 7 bases. This CDR3 region has 13 residues. Germline V gene data show CDR1 as LGHNT and CDR2 as FRNRAP. With 1 base clipped from V and 7 bases from J, the junction kept 1 base outside the gene matches. In DNA form, the CDR3 reads TGTGCTAGTGGTTTGGCCGGGAGGAATGAGCAGTTCTTC. This sequence encodes CASGLAGRNEQFF.

In this sample, this clonotype turned up many times. The V call is TRBV7-6, the J call TRBJ1-2; perhaps TRBD1 as D (5 bases). Germline lookup yields CDR1 SGHVS and CDR2 FNYEAQ. V was shortened by 5 bases and J by 7 bases, with 17 bases between the two germline ends. The CDR3 runs 14 residues. This chain's CDR3 is CASSARTGRLGYTF. The CDR3 nucleotides are TGTGCCAGCAGCGCCCGGACGGGGCGCCTTGGCTACACCTTC.

This clonotype was counted ten times or more. This chain links TRBV7-2 with TRBJ1-2; possible D gene TRBD1, 6 bases. Germline V gene sequence: CDR1 SGHTA, CDR2 FQGNSA. The V end lost 2 bases, the J end lost 4 bases, and 11 bases lay between the germline ends. CDR3 length: 14 residues. CDR3 bases: TGTGCCAGCAGCTTAAGGACAGCAACCTATGGCTACACCTTC. Translating it yields CASSLRTATYGYTF.

In its sample, this clonotype was seen many times. V gene TRBV4-3 combines with J gene TRBJ2-1, with 14 bases fitting TRBD2. After removal of 4 bases from V and 9 bases from J, the junction contained 5 bases not matched to a gene. CDR1 is LGHNA and CDR2 is YSLEER in the germline V gene. This CDR3 is 15 amino acids long. CDR3 region: CASSPGTSGSGEQFF. DNA for the CDR3: TGCGCCAGCAGCCCAGGGACTAGCGGGAGTGGTGAGCAGTTCTTC.

The J gene is TRBJ1-5, the V gene TRBV10-1; a possible D gene is TRBD1 (5 bases). V was shortened by 0 bases and J by 5 bases, with 8 bases between the two germline ends. The CDR3 is 14 residues long. Germline-derived CDR1 and CDR2 are WNHNN and SYGVQD (reference sequence). CDR3 amino acids: CASSESVRDQPQHF. The DNA for the CDR3 is TGCGCCAGCAGTGAGTCGGTCAGGGATCAGCCCCAGCATTTT.

The table lists this clonotype with many counts. The chain links TRBV20-1 to TRBJ2-3, with D maybe TRBD1 (5 bases). Germline assignment: CDR1 DFQATT and CDR2 SNEGSKA (reference sequence). The germline V and J ends were trimmed by 2 bases and 5 bases, with 20 bases remaining between them. The CDR3 is 16 residues long. CDR3 loop: CSARTGATGQGDTQYF. DNA for the CDR3: TGCAGTGCTAGAACGGGCGCCACAGGTCAAGGAGATACGCAGTATTTT.

This clonotype has just a few counts. The genes are TRBV20-1 and TRBJ2-7; unclear D gene. This CDR3 is built from 11 residues. V dropped 6 bases and J dropped 5 bases, with 11 bases sitting between them. Looked up from germline, CDR1 is DFQATT and CDR2 is SNEGSKA (reference sequence). This chain's CDR3 is CSASRSNEQYF. CDR3 coding DNA: TGCAGTGCCTCCAGGAGCAACGAGCAGTACTTC.

This clonotype came up a few times. The chain couples TRBV9 to TRBJ1-1; D unclear. In germline, CDR1 is SGDLS, CDR2 YYNGEE. CDR3 size: 13 residues. Trimming shortened V by 4 bases and J by 3 bases, and 10 bases separated the two germline ends. The CDR3 loop reads CASSYDPDTEAFF. CDR3 sequence (DNA): TGTGCCAGCAGCTACGACCCGGACACTGAAGCTTTCTTT.

This clonotype appeared a few times. V gene TRBV29-1 combines with J gene TRBJ2-3, with D possibly TRBD2 on 5 matching bases. There are 12 residues in the CDR3. V lost 3 bases, J lost 1 base, and 5 bases lay in between. Germline CDR1 is SQVTM and CDR2 is ANQGSEA. CDR3 sequence reads: CSVDGGTDTQYF. CDR3 bases: TGCAGCGTTGACGGGGGCACAGATACGCAGTATTTT.

V and J are TRBV20-1 and TRBJ1-1; TRBD1 might be the D (5 bases). Trimming removed 3 bases from V and 0 bases from J, with 8 bases in between. CDR1 and CDR2 (germline): DFQATT, SNEGSKA (reference sequence). This CDR3 region has 13 residues. The chain's CDR3 is CSARRGVNTEAFF. CDR3 sequence (DNA): TGCAGTGCTAGGAGGGGAGTGAACACTGAAGCTTTCTTT.

As concerns this clonotype: Being one base from a much bigger clone, this may be a read error. This rearrangement joins TRBV20-1 to TRBJ2-7; D is possibly TRBD1 (6 bases). CDR1 is DFQATT, CDR2 SNEGSKA, per germline (reference sequence). This CDR3 comprises 14 residues. The CDR3 protein is CSARSGTNLYGQYF. CDR3 bases: TGCAGTGCTAGATCCGGGACAAACCTCTACGGGCAGTACTTC.

This clonotype has a count of ten or more. This chain joins TRBV6-5 and TRBJ1-1, with D possibly TRBD1 on 6 matching bases. Germline-derived CDR1 and CDR2 are MNHEY and SVGAGI. CDR3 length equals 15 residues. V gave up 5 bases and J gave up 0 bases, with 13 bases separating them. CDR3 DNA: TGTGCCAGCAGTAGAAGGACAGCGATGAACACTGAAGCTTTCTTT. It encodes CASSRRTAMNTEAFF.

The table lists this clonotype with many counts. J is TRBJ1-5 and V is TRBV5-5, with 11 bases lining up with TRBD1. This CDR3 contains 17 residues. V shed 2 bases, J shed 3 bases, and the junction held 7 bases outside the gene matches. Germline lookup yields CDR1 SGHKS and CDR2 YYEKEE (reference sequence). CDR3 sequence: CASSLSPGQGDNQPQHF. CDR3 sequence (DNA): TGTGCCAGCAGCTTATCACCGGGACAGGGGGACAATCAGCCCCAGCATTTT.

This clonotype was recorded a few times. This chain links TRBV5-1 with TRBJ2-2; the match to TRBD2 covers 15 bases. Germline V CDR1 and CDR2: SGHRS, YFSETQ. With V trimmed by 4 bases and J by 1 base, 11 bases remained unmatched. The CDR3 extends over 20 amino acids. CDR3: CASSPWGLAGGRRNTGELFF. The CDR3 DNA is TGCGCCAGCAGCCCATGGGGACTAGCGGGGGGCCGGAGGAACACCGGGGAGCTGTTTTTT.

This clonotype was counted a few times. This chain joins TRBV12-3 or TRBV12-4 and TRBJ1-2; D is unresolved. The CDR3 is 13 residues long. Trimming pared 6 bases from V and 0 bases from J, leaving 8 bases between. For the CDR3, the DNA is TGTGCCAGCAGGCTGACACCTAACTATGGCTACACCTTC. As protein: CASRLTPNYGYTF.